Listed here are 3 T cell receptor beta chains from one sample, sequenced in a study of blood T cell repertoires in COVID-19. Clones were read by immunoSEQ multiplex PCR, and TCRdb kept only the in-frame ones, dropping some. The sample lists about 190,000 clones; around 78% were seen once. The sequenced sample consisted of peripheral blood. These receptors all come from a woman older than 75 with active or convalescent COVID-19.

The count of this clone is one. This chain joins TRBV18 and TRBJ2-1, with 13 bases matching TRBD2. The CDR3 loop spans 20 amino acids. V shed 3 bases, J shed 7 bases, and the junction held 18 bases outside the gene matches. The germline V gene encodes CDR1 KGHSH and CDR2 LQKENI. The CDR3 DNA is TGTGCCAGCTCACCCCCCCGGGGCCCGATCCCGACTAGCGGGGGGAATGAGCAGTTCTTC. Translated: CASSPPRGPIPTSGGNEQFF.

This CDR3 is CASSWARTGKYEQYF. Here the CDR3 DNA reads TGTGCCAGCAGCTGGGCAAGGACAGGGAAGTACGAGCAGTACTTC. The gene calls are TRBV7-9 and TRBJ2-7, with 8 bases lining up with TRBD1. Losses at the gene ends were 4 bases for V and 4 bases for J; bases not matched to a gene: 9. Germline loops: CDR1 SEHNR, CDR2 FQNEAQ (reference sequence). The CDR3 sequence is 15 residues long.

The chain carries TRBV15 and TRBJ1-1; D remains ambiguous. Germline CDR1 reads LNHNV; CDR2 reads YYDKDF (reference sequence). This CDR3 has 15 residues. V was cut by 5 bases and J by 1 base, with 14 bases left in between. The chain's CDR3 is CATSDGLRGNTEAFF. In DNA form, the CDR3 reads TGTGCCACCAGCGACGGACTACGAGGGAACACTGAAGCTTTCTTT.